The 20 T cell receptor beta chains listed next were all sequenced from one sample in a study of cytomegalovirus exposure and HLA in healthy donors. The PCR was carried out with 60 Vbeta primers and 13 Jbeta primers. Clones were sequenced by immunoSEQ multiplex PCR, and TCRdb holds only the in-frame ones, with some missing. The data hold about 130,000 clones, with over 70% observed a single time. The source material was PBMCs. These receptors originate from a young woman in good health and CMV-seronegative.

The rearrangement links TRBV7-6 to TRBJ1-1, with D uncertain. The CDR3 consists of 13 residues. The germline CDR1 and CDR2 sequences are SGHVS and FNYEAQ. V was cut by 1 base and J by 4 bases, with 7 bases left in between. This CDR3 reads CASSLVESTEAFF. The DNA of the CDR3 is TGTGCCAGCAGCTTAGTGGAGAGCACTGAAGCTTTCTTT.

The rearrangement joins TRBV19 to TRBJ1-2, with D unresolved. The CDR3 loop spans 14 amino acids. Germline lookup yields CDR1 LNHDA and CDR2 SQIVND (reference sequence). The V and J ends lost 6 bases and 0 bases respectively, with 11 bases between them. The CDR3 is CASRQVPANYGYTF. The CDR3, as DNA: TGTGCCAGTAGGCAGGTTCCAGCTAACTATGGCTACACCTTC. The full variable domain, its missing parts supplied by reference TRBV19 and TRBJ1-2, is DGGITQSPKYLFRKEGQNVTLSCEQNLNHDAMYWYRQDPGQGLRLIYYSQIVNDFQKGDIAEGYSVSREKKESFPLTVTSAQKNPTAFYLCASRQVPANYGYTFGSGTRLTVV.

This clone turned up a few times. The chain recombines TRBV9 with TRBJ2-1; 8 bases map to TRBD2. The CDR3 loop spans 15 amino acids. Germline-derived CDR1 and CDR2 are SGDLS and YYNGEE. Losses at the gene ends were 0 bases for V and 10 bases for J; bases not matched to a gene: 9. DNA for the CDR3: TGTGCCAGCAGCGTAGGTCCAGCGGGAGTAGGAGAGCAGTTCTTC. Protein: CASSVGPAGVGEQFF.

The V call is TRBV6-6, the J call TRBJ1-5; TRBD1 agrees at 10 bases. The CDR3 has 14 residues. Germline V gives CDR1 MNHNY, CDR2 SVGAGI (reference sequence). J was trimmed by 5 bases and V by 7 bases; bases with no gene match: 5. This chain's CDR3 is CASIETGGDQPQHF. The CDR3 DNA reads as TGTGCCAGCATCGAGACAGGGGGCGATCAGCCCCAGCATTTT.

Here the CDR3 DNA reads TGTGCCAGCAGACAGAATCTAGCGGGAGCCTACGAGCAGTACTTC. This encodes CASRQNLAGAYEQYF. This rearrangement joins TRBV4-2 to TRBJ2-7; TRBD2 aligns across 10 bases. CDR1 and CDR2 (germline): LGHNA, YNFKEQ. The CDR3 is 15 residues long. V shed 6 bases, J shed 2 bases, and the junction held 7 bases outside the gene matches.

This chain joins TRBV5-1 and TRBJ1-1; possibly TRBD1 for D (5 bases). The CDR3 is 13 residues long. CDR1 is SGHRS and CDR2 is YFSETQ in the germline V gene. V was cut by 5 bases and J by 3 bases, with 11 bases left in between. The CDR3 spells CASRGGGDTEAFF. The DNA of the CDR3 is TGCGCCAGCAGGGGTGGAGGGGACACTGAAGCTTTCTTT. Full variable domain (remainder filled in from reference TRBV5-1 and TRBJ1-1): KAGVTQTPRYLIKTRGQQVTLSCSPISGHRSVSWYQQTPGQGLQFLFEYFSETQRNKGNFPGRFSGRQFSNSRSEMNVSTLELGDSALYLCASRGGGDTEAFFGQGTRLTVV.

The chain couples TRBV6-6 to TRBJ2-7; TRBD2 might be the D (7 bases). This CDR3 is built from 14 residues. Germline V gene sequence: CDR1 MNHNY, CDR2 SVGAGI (reference sequence). Trimming pared 6 bases from V and 5 bases from J, leaving 17 bases between. Written as DNA, the CDR3 is TGTGCCAGCAGCCAACTAGCGAAGGGGGACGAGCAGTACTTC. This sequence encodes CASSQLAKGDEQYF.

The V call is TRBV27, the J call TRBJ1-3; 8 nucleotides agree with TRBD1. The CDR3 covers 15 residues. Per germline, CDR1 MNHEY and CDR2 SMNVEV (reference sequence). Germline trimming cut 0 bases from V and 8 bases from J; bases unmatched to any gene: 6. In DNA form, the CDR3 reads TGTGCCAGCAGTTTATCGATGAACAGGGGGGACACCATATATTTT. Translated, it gives CASSLSMNRGDTIYF.

The genes are TRBV7-2 and TRBJ1-1; D perhaps matches TRBD1 (5 bases). V lost 3 bases to trimming and J lost 7 bases, with 18 bases between them. From germline, CDR1 is SGHTA and CDR2 FQGNSA. CDR3 length: 15 residues. The CDR3 spells CASSFDLRTIDEAFF. CDR3 sequence (DNA): TGTGCCAGCAGCTTCGACCTCCGGACAATCGATGAAGCTTTCTTT. The variable domain in full, completed from reference TRBV7-2 and TRBJ1-1, reads GAGVSQSPSNKVTEKGKDVELRCDPISGHTALYWYRQSLGQGLEFLIYFQGNSAPDKSGLPSDRFSAERTGGSVSTLTIQRTQQEDSAVYLCASSFDLRTIDEAFFGQGTRLTVV.

This clone was picked up one time. The chain couples TRBV19 to TRBJ1-1, with 8 positions matching TRBD1. The ends lost 5 bases at V and 1 base at J; junction bases unmatched: 3. Looked up from germline, CDR1 is LNHDA and CDR2 is SQIVND (reference sequence). The CDR3 runs to 14 residues. CDR3 in amino acids: CASSWTGKNTEAFF. As DNA, the CDR3 is TGTGCCAGTAGTTGGACAGGGAAGAACACTGAAGCTTTCTTT.

This clone has more than one count but fewer than ten. The CDR3 coding sequence is TGTGCCAGCTCACCGCTCGGACAGGGGAACGCTTTCTTT. It is translated as CASSPLGQGNAFF. This sequence joins TRBV18 and TRBJ1-1; TRBD1 matches 9 bases. CDR3 length: 13 amino acids. Germline CDR1 is KGHSH and CDR2 is LQKENI. J was trimmed by 11 bases and V by 3 bases; bases with no gene match: 7. Full variable domain (missing parts from reference TRBV18 and TRBJ1-1): NAGVMQNPRHLVRRRGQEARLRCSPMKGHSHVYWYRQLPEEGLKFMVYLQKENIIDESGMPKERFSAEFPKEGPSILRIQQVVRGDSAAYFCASSPLGQGNAFFGQGTRLTVV.

The chain is built from TRBV29-1 and TRBJ2-3, with TRBD2 matching 9 bases. CDR1 and CDR2 from the germline V gene are SQVTM and ANQGSEA. The CDR3 sequence is 15 residues long. V lost 4 bases to trimming and J lost 1 base; unmatched junction nucleotides: 6. This chain's CDR3 is CSVVGAGGGTDTQYF. CDR3 coding DNA: TGCAGCGTTGTAGGAGCGGGAGGAGGCACAGATACGCAGTATTTT.

For the CDR3, the DNA is TGTGCCAGCAGCAGACTTTACAATGAGCAGTTCTTC. Encoded protein: CASSRLYNEQFF. The chain employs TRBV7-9 and TRBJ2-1; D unclear. Trimming removed 5 bases from V and 4 bases from J, with 6 bases in between. There are 12 residues in the CDR3. CDR1 SEHNR and CDR2 FQNEAQ come from the germline V gene (reference sequence).

The chain links TRBV30 to TRBJ2-1, with TRBD2 as a possible D gene (5 bases). V dropped 4 bases and J dropped 0 bases, with 16 bases sitting between them. Germline assignment: CDR1 GTSNPN and CDR2 SVGIG (reference sequence). The CDR3 runs 16 residues. The CDR3 region has the DNA TGTGCCTGGACTATAGGGAGAATCAGCTCCTACAATGAGCAGTTCTTC. Translation gives CAWTIGRISSYNEQFF.

This sequence joins TRBV30 and TRBJ1-2, with TRBD1 identical over 8 bases. V gave up 0 bases and J gave up 7 bases; unmatched junction bases: 7. This CDR3 has 14 amino acids. The germline CDR1 and CDR2 sequences are GTSNPN and SVGIG (reference sequence). The CDR3 reads CAWSVPRQGAGYTF. The CDR3 coding sequence is TGTGCCTGGAGTGTACCTCGTCAGGGGGCTGGCTACACCTTC.

The gene calls are TRBV19 and TRBJ2-1, with 8 bases matching TRBD2. J gave up 6 bases and V 7 bases, and 5 bases lay outside the gene matches. Per germline, CDR1 LNHDA and CDR2 SQIVND (reference sequence). CDR3 length: 13 amino acids. CDR3 nucleotide sequence: TGTGCCAGTAAAGGGCTAGCGGGCAATGAGCAGTTCTTC. Protein product: CASKGLAGNEQFF.

In its sample, this clone was seen a few times. This rearrangement joins TRBV27 to TRBJ1-4; D not resolved. Deletions cut 2 bases from V and 4 bases from J, with 11 bases between. The CDR3 length is 15 residues. Germline-derived CDR1 and CDR2 are MNHEY and SMNVEV (reference sequence). The CDR3: CASSLRWRVNEKLFF. The CDR3 bases are TGTGCCAGCAGTTTACGTTGGAGGGTTAATGAAAAACTGTTTTTT. Supplemented by reference TRBV27 and TRBJ1-4, the full variable domain reads EAQVTQNPRYLITVTGKKLTVTCSQNMNHEYMSWYRQDPGLGLRQIYYSMNVEVTDKGDVPEGYKVSRKEKRNFPLILESPSPNQTSLYFCASSLRWRVNEKLFFGSGTQLSVL.

The V gene is TRBV29-1, the J gene TRBJ2-3, with TRBD1 identical over 7 bases. The germline gives CDR1 SQVTM, CDR2 ANQGSEA. V trimming: 6 bases; J trimming: 0 bases; junction bases outside the gene matches: 6. The CDR3 loop spans 14 amino acids. CDR3 amino acids: CSVQDRSSTDTQYF. As DNA, the CDR3 is TGCAGCGTCCAGGACAGGTCTAGCACAGATACGCAGTATTTT.

The V call is TRBV30, the J call TRBJ2-4; perhaps TRBD2 as D (7 bases). V lost 4 bases, J lost 3 bases, and 25 bases lay in between. The CDR3 is made up of 18 amino acids. Germline CDR1 is GTSNPN and CDR2 is SVGIG (reference sequence). The CDR3 DNA follows: TGTGCCTGGACCTTACGGGGGGCAGGTCTATATGGCAAAAACATTCAGTACTTC. The encoded protein is CAWTLRGAGLYGKNIQYF.

This clone was seen a handful of times. For the CDR3, the DNA is TGTGCCAGCAGCCCCTTCGCTGGACTAGCGGACTTTGAGCAGTTCTTC. Translated: CASSPFAGLADFEQFF. The V and J genes are TRBV7-9 and TRBJ2-1, with TRBD2 identical over 10 bases. Germline lookup yields CDR1 SEHNR and CDR2 FQNEAQ (reference sequence). This CDR3 is built from 16 residues. V lost 5 bases and J lost 9; bases outside the gene matches: 13.